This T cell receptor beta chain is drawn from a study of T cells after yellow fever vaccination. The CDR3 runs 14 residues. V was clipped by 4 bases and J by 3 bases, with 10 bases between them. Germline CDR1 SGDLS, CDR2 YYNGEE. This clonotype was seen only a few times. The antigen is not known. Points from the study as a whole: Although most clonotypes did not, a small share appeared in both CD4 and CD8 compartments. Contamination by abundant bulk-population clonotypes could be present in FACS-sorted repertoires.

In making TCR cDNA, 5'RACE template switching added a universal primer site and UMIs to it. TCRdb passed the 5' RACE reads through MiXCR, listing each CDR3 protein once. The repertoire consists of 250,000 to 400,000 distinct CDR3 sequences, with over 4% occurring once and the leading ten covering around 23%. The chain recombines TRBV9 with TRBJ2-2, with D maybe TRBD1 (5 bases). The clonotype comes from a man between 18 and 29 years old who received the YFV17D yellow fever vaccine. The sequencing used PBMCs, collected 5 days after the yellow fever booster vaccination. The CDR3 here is CASSLDSDTGELFF. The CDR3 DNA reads TGTGCCAGCAGCCTTGACAGCGACACCGGGGAGCTGTTTTTT. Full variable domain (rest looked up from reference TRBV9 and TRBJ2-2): DSGVTQTPKHLITATGQRVTLRCSPRSGDLSVYWYQQSLDQGLQFLIQYYNGEERAKGNILERFSAQQFPDLHSELNLSSLELGDSALYFCASSLDSDTGELFFGEGSRLTVL.